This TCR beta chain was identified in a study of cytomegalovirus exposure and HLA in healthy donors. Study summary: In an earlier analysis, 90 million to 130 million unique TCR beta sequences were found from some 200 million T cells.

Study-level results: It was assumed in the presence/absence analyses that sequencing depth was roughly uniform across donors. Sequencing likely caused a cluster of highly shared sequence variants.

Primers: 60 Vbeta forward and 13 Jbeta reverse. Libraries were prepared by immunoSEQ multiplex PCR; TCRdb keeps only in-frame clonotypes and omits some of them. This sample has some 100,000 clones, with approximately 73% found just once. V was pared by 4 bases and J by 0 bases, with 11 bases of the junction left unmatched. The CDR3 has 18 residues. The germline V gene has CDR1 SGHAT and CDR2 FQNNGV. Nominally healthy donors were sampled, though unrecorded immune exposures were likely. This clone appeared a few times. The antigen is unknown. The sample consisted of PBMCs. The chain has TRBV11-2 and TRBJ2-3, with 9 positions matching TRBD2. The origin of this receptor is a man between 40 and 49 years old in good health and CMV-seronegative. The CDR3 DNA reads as TGTGCCAGCAGCTCCCGGAGATCGCGGGGGGGTAGCACAGATACGCAGTATTTT. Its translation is CASSSRRSRGGSTDTQYF.